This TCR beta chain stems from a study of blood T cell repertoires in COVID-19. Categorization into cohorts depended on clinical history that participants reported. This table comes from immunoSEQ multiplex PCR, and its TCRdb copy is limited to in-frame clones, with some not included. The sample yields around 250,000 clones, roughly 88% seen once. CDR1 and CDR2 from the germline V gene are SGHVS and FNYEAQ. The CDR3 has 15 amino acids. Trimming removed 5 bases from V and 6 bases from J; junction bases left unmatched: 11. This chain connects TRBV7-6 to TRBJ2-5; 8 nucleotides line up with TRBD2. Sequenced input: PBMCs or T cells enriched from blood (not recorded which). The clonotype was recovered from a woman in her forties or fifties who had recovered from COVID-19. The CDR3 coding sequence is TGTGCCAGCAGCCCACCGGGACTAGGAAGAAAGACCCAGTACTTC. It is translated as CASSPPGLGRKTQYF.